The entry below gives a single T cell receptor beta chain sequence along with its context. Its antigen is undetermined. Other DNA sequences in the same sample also yield this CDR3. V dropped 4 bases and J dropped 5 bases, with 9 bases sitting between them. CDR3 length: 13 amino acids. Germline V gene data show CDR1 as SGHDT and CDR2 as YYEEEE. This sample was included in a study of T cell responses to AZD1222 COVID-19 vaccine. Study findings and constraints: Repertoires were obtained solely post-peak T cell response. Females outnumbered males among donors, who were mostly white British; clonal diversity was possibly underestimated. The study found vaccine-associated CD4 TCRs spanning spike, dominant at 160-218 and 743-854. Baseline seropositivity occurred in only six AZD1222 recipients.

Assay used: immunoSEQ multiplex PCR; TCRdb lists only in-frame clones, some missing. The top ten clones hold 20% of a sample with about 47,000 clones, 65% to 80% of them seen once. The chain has TRBV5-6 and TRBJ1-4; D uncertain. Source: peripheral blood, taken on day 0 of MenACWY control vaccination. The sequence was collected from an adult in good health. This CDR3 reads CASSLGPNEKLFF. In DNA, the CDR3 is TGTGCCAGCAGCCTAGGACCCAATGAAAAACTGTTTTTT.